These 2 T cell receptor beta chains originate from one sample sequenced in a study of regulatory T cells in long-lasting Graves disease. Time point here: newly diagnosed GD, antithyroid drugs for less than 3 months. There was RNA extracted from PBMCs, and the TCR library was made from it. Through Arm-PCR of CDR3 regions and iRepertoire HTBI primers, TCR beta libraries were built. Each CDR3 protein gets one entry after TCRdb re-called the multiplex PCR reads with MiXCR. Here the sample spans 200,000 to 250,000 distinct CDR3 sequences, 20% being singletons. The sample consisted of peripheral blood mononuclear cells (PBMCs), taken at new diagnosis, from a patient treated with antithyroid drugs. These receptor sequences come from a female donor with Graves disease.

The table lists this clonotype with many counts. The V call is TRBV10-3, the J call TRBJ2-5; 9 positions match TRBD2. With V trimmed by 5 bases and J by 7 bases, 8 bases remained unmatched. This CDR3 has 14 amino acids. CDR1 is ENHRY and CDR2 is SYGVKD in the germline V gene. In nucleotides, the CDR3 is TGTGCCATCAGTCAAGCGGGAGGTGAGGGGACCCAGTACTTC. It codes for CAISQAGGEGTQYF.

This chain uses TRBV6-2 or TRBV6-3 with TRBJ2-3; 14 bases are shared with TRBD2. The germline gives CDR1 MNHEY, CDR2 SVGEGT. The CDR3 contains 16 residues. After removal of 6 bases from V and 3 bases from J, the junction contained 5 bases not matched to a gene. DNA of the CDR3: TGTGCCAGCAGAGGGACTAGCGGGAGTAGGACAGATACGCAGTATTTT. Its translation is CASRGTSGSRTDTQYF.